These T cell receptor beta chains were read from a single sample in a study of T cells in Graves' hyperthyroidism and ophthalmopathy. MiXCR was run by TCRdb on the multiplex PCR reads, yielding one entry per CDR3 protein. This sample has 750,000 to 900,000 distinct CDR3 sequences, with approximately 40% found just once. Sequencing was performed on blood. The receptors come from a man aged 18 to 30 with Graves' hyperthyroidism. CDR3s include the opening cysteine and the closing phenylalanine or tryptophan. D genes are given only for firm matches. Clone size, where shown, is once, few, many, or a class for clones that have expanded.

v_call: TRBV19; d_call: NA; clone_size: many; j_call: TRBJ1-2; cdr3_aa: CASRERGYTF; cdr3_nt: TGTGCCAGTAGAGAGAGGGGCTACACCTTC
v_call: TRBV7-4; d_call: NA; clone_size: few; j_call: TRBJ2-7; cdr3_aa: CASSSKWIPKYF; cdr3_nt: TGTGCCAGCAGTTCGAAGTGGATTCCGAAGTACTTC
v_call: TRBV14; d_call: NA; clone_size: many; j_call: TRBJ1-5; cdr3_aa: CASSHTGLGQPQHF; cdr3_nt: TGTGCCAGCAGCCACACAGGGCTTGGGCAGCCCCAGCATTTT
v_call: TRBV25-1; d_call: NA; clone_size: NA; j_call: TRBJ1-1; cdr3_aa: CASSGEQGVDTEAFF; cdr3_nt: TGTGCCAGCAGCGGCGAACAGGGAGTGGACACTGAAGCTTTCTTT
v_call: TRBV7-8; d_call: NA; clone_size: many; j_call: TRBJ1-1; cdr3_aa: CASSLAGAGAFF; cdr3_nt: TGTGCCAGCAGCCTGGCGGGGGCAGGAGCTTTCTTT
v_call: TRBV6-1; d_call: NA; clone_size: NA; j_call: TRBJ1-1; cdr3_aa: CASNHRESDAEAFF; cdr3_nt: TGTGCCAGCAATCACAGGGAGTCGGACGCTGAAGCTTTCTTT
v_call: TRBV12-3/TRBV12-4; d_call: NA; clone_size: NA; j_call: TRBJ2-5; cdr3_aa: CASRVGKEETQYF; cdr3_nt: TGTGCCAGCAGAGTAGGGAAGGAGGAGACCCAGTACTTC
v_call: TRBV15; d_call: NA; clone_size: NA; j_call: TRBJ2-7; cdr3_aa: CATSRAGLRAEQYF; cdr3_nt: TGTGCCACCAGCAGAGCCGGCCTCCGGGCTGAGCAGTACTTC
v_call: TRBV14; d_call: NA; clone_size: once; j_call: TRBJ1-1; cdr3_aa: CASSLIQETEAFF; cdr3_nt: TGTGCCAGCAGCCTCATCCAGGAGACTGAAGCTTTCTTT
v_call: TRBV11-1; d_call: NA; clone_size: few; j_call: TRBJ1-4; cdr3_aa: CASSLAGPARGEKLFF; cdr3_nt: TGTGCCAGCAGCTTAGCAGGACCGGCCCGGGGTGAAAAACTGTTTTTT
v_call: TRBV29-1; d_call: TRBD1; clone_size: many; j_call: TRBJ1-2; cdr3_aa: CSVKQGALNYGYTF; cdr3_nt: TGCAGCGTAAAACAGGGGGCACTTAACTATGGCTACACCTTC
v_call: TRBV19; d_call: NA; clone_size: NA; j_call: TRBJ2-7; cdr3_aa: CASSPRGPQSSYEQYF; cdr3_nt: TGTGCCAGTAGTCCCCGGGGGCCTCAAAGCTCCTACGAGCAGTACTTC
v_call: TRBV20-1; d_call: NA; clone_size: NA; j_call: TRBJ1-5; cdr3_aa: CSAPPPLQETQHF; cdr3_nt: TGCAGTGCACCACCACCGCTCCAAGAGACCCAGCATTTT
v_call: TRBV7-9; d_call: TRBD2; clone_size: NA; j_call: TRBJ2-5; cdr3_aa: CASSFLSSGSQTQYF; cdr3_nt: TGTGCCAGCAGCTTTTTATCTAGCGGGAGCCAGACCCAGTACTTC
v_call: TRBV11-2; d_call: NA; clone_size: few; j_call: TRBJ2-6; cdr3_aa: CASSFAPNRLTF; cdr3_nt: TGTGCCAGCAGCTTCGCCCCGAACCGGCTGACTTTC
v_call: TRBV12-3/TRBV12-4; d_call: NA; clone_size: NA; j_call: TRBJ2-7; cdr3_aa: CASSLQGREEQYF; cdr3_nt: TGTGCCAGCAGTTTGCAGGGTCGGGAAGAGCAGTACTTC
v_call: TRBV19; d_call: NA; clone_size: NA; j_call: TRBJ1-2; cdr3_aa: CACMSPYYGYTF; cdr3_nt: TGTGCCTGTATGAGCCCTTACTATGGCTACACCTTC
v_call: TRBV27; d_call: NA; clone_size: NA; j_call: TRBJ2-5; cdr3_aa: CASRRRVQETQYF; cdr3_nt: TGTGCCAGCAGGAGAAGGGTCCAAGAGACCCAGTACTTC
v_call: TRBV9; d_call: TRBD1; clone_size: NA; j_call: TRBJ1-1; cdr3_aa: CASSDYRQGGDTEAFF; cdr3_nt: TGTGCCAGCAGCGACTACCGACAGGGAGGGGACACTGAAGCTTTCTTT
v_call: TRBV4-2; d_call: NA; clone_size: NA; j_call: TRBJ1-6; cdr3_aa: CASSQDMPRDSPLHF; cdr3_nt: TGTGCCAGCAGCCAAGATATGCCCAGGGATTCACCCCTCCACTTT
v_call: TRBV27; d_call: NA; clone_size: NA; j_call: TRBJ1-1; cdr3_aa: CASSLLVQDTEAFF; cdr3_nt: TGTGCCAGCAGTTTATTAGTCCAGGACACTGAAGCTTTCTTT
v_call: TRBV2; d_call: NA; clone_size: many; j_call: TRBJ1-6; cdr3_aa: CASRRGTPLHF; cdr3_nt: TGTGCCAGCCGAAGAGGTACACCCCTCCACTTT
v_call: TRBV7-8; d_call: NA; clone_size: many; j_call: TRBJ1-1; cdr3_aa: CASSHSGFTEAFF; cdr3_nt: TGTGCCAGCAGCCATTCAGGTTTCACTGAAGCTTTCTTT
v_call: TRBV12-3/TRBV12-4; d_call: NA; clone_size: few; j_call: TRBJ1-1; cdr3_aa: CASSRRDWGNTEAFF; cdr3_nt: TGTGCCAGCAGTCGCCGGGACTGGGGAAACACTGAAGCTTTCTTT
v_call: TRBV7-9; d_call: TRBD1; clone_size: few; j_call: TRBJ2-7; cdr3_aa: CASSLVTGGISYEQYF; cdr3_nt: TGTGCCAGCAGCTTAGTGACAGGGGGTATTTCATACGAGCAGTACTTC
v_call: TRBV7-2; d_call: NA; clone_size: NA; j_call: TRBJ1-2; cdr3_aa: CASSFPGPTSYGYTF; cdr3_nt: TGTGCCAGCAGCTTTCCGGGACCGACCAGCTATGGCTACACCTTC
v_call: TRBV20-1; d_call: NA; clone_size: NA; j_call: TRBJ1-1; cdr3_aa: CSARDFMGTEAFF; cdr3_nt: TGCAGTGCTAGAGATTTCATGGGCACTGAAGCTTTCTTT
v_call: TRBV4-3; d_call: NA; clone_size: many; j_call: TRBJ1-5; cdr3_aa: CASSQGRYSNQPQHF; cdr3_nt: TGCGCCAGCAGCCAAGGGAGGTATAGCAATCAGCCCCAGCATTTT
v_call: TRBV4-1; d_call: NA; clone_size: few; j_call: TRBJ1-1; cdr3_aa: CASSPQAVGTEAFF; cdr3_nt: TGTGCCAGCAGCCCGCAAGCGGTGGGCACTGAAGCTTTCTTT
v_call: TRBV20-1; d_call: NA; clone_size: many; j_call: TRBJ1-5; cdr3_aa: CSARSAANQPQHF; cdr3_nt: TGCAGTGCTAGATCGGCAGCTAATCAGCCCCAGCATTTT
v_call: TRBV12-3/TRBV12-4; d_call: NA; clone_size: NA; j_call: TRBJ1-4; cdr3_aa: CASSTDSYNEKLFF; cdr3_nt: TGTGCCAGCAGCACCGACAGCTATAATGAAAAACTGTTTTTT
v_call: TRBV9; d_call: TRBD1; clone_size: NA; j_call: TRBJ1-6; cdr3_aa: CASSPNIDRANSPLHF; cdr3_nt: TGTGCCAGCTCACCTAATATCGACAGGGCCAATTCACCCCTCCACTTT
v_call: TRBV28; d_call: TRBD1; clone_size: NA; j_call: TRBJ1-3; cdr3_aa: CASSLYLDRVGNTIYF; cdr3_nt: TGTGCCAGCAGTTTATATCTGGACAGGGTCGGAAACACCATATATTTT